This T cell receptor (beta chain) comes out of a study of blood T cells in healthy people across ages. Germline CDR1 MDHEN, CDR2 SYDVKM. This CDR3 spans 13 amino acids. Trimming stripped 4 bases from V and 4 bases from J, with 10 bases between. Using a J-beta primer mix together with a sample-barcoded 5' primer, a second PCR was run for about 6 to 12 cycles. Each cDNA molecule was tagged by a template-switch adaptor that had 12 random nucleotides. TCRdb passed the 5' RACE reads through MiXCR, listing each CDR3 protein once. The sample lists fewer than 2,000,000 distinct CDR3 sequences; about 39% were seen once. Total RNA amounts of at least 5 micrograms were extracted per sample.

The chain is built from TRBV28 and TRBJ1-2; the D is unclear. Material: blood. The source is a human donor in good health. CDR3 loop: CASSWEGPYGYTF. DNA for the CDR3: TGTGCCAGCAGTTGGGAAGGGCCCTATGGCTACACCTTC.